These 18 T cell receptor beta chains were all obtained from the same sample, sequenced in a study of T cell responses to AZD1222 COVID-19 vaccine. The method was immunoSEQ multiplex PCR; TCRdb's version includes in-frame clones alone and lacks a portion of them. The data contain 120,000 or so clones, around 92% of them singletons. Source: peripheral blood, taken on day 0 of AZD1222 vaccination. All receptors derive from an adult in good health.

The rearrangement joins TRBV6-1 to TRBJ1-2, with D hard to call. Germline CDR1 and CDR2: MNHNS and SASEGT. The CDR3 is 12 residues long. Trimming removed 2 bases at V and 4 bases at J, with 5 bases between. In DNA, the CDR3 is TGTGCCAGCAGTGAAAACTGCTATGGCTACACCTTC. Protein: CASSENCYGYTF.

The V gene is TRBV18, the J gene TRBJ1-4, with D unclear. V lost 3 bases, J lost 6 bases, and 20 bases lay in between. The V gene's germline CDR1 is KGHSH and CDR2 LQKENI. The CDR3 extends over 17 amino acids. CDR3 amino acids: CASSPLAGRSEDEKLFF. DNA of the CDR3: TGTGCCAGCTCACCGCTGGCGGGCCGGTCAGAAGATGAAAAACTGTTTTTT.

This chain joins TRBV6-1 and TRBJ2-7; 9 nucleotides line up with TRBD2. Per the germline V gene, CDR1 is MNHNS and CDR2 is SASEGT. The length of the CDR3 is 15 residues. The V segment lost 1 base and the J segment 4 bases; nucleotides outside the gene matches: 5. Here the CDR3 reads CASSEGTSDSYEQYF. In DNA, the CDR3 is TGTGCCAGCAGTGAAGGGACTAGCGATTCATACGAGCAGTACTTC.

The chain joins TRBV5-1 to TRBJ2-1; 9 bases agree with TRBD2. CDR1 SGHRS and CDR2 YFSETQ come from the germline V gene. V trimming: 4 bases; J trimming: 2 bases; junction bases outside the gene matches: 7. This CDR3 region has 16 residues. The CDR3 nucleotides read TGCGCCAGCAGCCCCCTCCTAGCGGGACCCTACAATGAGCAGTTCTTC. Translated: CASSPLLAGPYNEQFF.

This chain connects TRBV5-1 to TRBJ1-6; D unclear. Germline CDR1 SGHRS, CDR2 YFSETQ. The CDR3 loop spans 16 amino acids. Trimming removed 4 bases from V and 0 bases from J, with 11 bases in between. DNA for the CDR3: TGCGCCAGCAGCCCCGACTCGGGCTCCTATAATTCACCCCTCCACTTT. This translates into CASSPDSGSYNSPLHF. Full variable domain (outside the CDR3, taken from reference TRBV5-1 and TRBJ1-6): KAGVTQTPRYLIKTRGQQVTLSCSPISGHRSVSWYQQTPGQGLQFLFEYFSETQRNKGNFPGRFSGRQFSNSRSEMNVSTLELGDSALYLCASSPDSGSYNSPLHFGNGTRLTVT.

The rearrangement joins TRBV19 to TRBJ1-5; D remains unclear. The V end was cut by 0 bases, the J end by 0 bases, with 6 bases between. This CDR3 has 15 amino acids. Germline CDR1 reads LNHDA; CDR2 reads SQIVND (reference sequence). The CDR3 region is CASSIDLDSNQPQHF. For the CDR3, the DNA is TGTGCCAGTAGTATAGATTTAGATAGCAATCAGCCCCAGCATTTT.

CDR3 residues: CASSSFWGGFTEAFF. In DNA, the CDR3 is TGTGCCAGCAGTTCTTTTTGGGGAGGATTCACTGAAGCTTTCTTT. The V and J genes are TRBV27 and TRBJ1-1; D gene ambiguous. This CDR3 spans 15 amino acids. The germline V gene has CDR1 MNHEY and CDR2 SMNVEV (reference sequence). V was pared by 4 bases and J by 4 bases, with 16 bases between.

The CDR3 region has the DNA TGTGCCATCAGTGGGGGTGGTATAGGACCTGGAAACACCATATATTTT. Protein: CAISGGGIGPGNTIYF. The V and J genes are TRBV10-3 and TRBJ1-3, with no clear D. The CDR3 extends over 16 amino acids. Germline V lookup: CDR1 ENHRY, CDR2 SYGVKD. The ends were cut back, 4 bases at V and 2 bases at J, with 15 bases in the middle.

This chain links TRBV27 with TRBJ2-7; TRBD2 matches at 10 bases. The germline gives CDR1 MNHEY, CDR2 SMNVEV (reference sequence). CDR3 length: 16 amino acids. V lost 5 bases, J lost 4 bases, and 11 bases stayed unmatched. CDR3 sequence: CASSPYRTSGFYEQYF. For the CDR3, the DNA is TGTGCCAGCAGTCCTTATCGGACTAGCGGATTTTACGAGCAGTACTTC.

J is TRBJ2-3 and V is TRBV5-8; D gene ambiguous. V shed 0 bases and J shed 4 bases, with 6 bases lying between them. Germline V gene data show CDR1 as SGHTS and CDR2 as YDEGEE. The length of the CDR3 is 13 residues. The CDR3 is CASSLAGPDTQYF. The CDR3 DNA reads as TGTGCCAGCAGCTTGGCCGGGCCAGATACGCAGTATTTT.

DNA for the CDR3: TGTGCCAGCAGCCGAAGGGGGACTAGCGGGAGGAATGAGCAGTTCTTC. Protein product: CASSRRGTSGRNEQFF. The V gene is TRBV14, the J gene TRBJ2-1, with 15 nucleotides matching TRBD2. Trimming at V came to 4 bases and at J to 7 bases, leaving 5 bases not matched to a gene. This CDR3 is built from 16 residues. Germline lookup yields CDR1 SGHDN and CDR2 FVKESK.

The chain joins TRBV11-2 to TRBJ1-1; D is uncertain. Trimming cost V 4 bases and J 8 bases, with 14 bases left between them. The CDR3 is 13 amino acids. CDR1 SGHAT and CDR2 FQNNGV come from the germline V gene. In DNA, the CDR3 is TGTGCCAGCAGCTCCCCTCGGGCAGTCGAAGCTTTCTTT. It specifies CASSSPRAVEAFF.

Details on this clone: Germline and junction disagree at one end, which may indicate a read error. The J gene is TRBJ1-3, the V gene TRBV6-5, with unresolved D. Per germline, CDR1 MNHEY and CDR2 SVGAGI. The CDR3 sequence is 14 residues long. The CDR3 loop is CASRAISGGSTIYF. In DNA form, the CDR3 reads TGTGCCAGCAGGGCGATTTCGGGTGGAAGCACCATATATTTT.

The chain carries TRBV18 and TRBJ2-7; 9 nucleotides line up with TRBD2. Germline CDR1 is KGHSH and CDR2 is LQKENI. The CDR3 runs 15 residues. V lost 3 bases and J lost 3; bases outside the gene matches: 6. The CDR3 sequence is CASSPTSGPNYEQYF. The CDR3 region has the DNA TGTGCCAGCTCACCTACTAGCGGGCCTAACTACGAGCAGTACTTC.

V gene TRBV7-3 combines with J gene TRBJ1-2; unclear D gene. V was pared by 4 bases and J by 8 bases, with 14 bases between. The V gene's germline CDR1 is SGHTA and CDR2 FQGTGA. This CDR3 contains 13 residues. CDR3 nucleotide sequence: TGTGCCAGCAGCTCGACCGGCGCCCGGGGCTACACCTTC. This codes for CASSSTGARGYTF.

Turning to this clone: This sample includes further DNA sequences coding for the same CDR3. This chain connects TRBV3-1 (or the pseudogene TRBV3-2) to TRBJ2-7; D uncertain. Germline CDR1 and CDR2: LGHDT and YNNKEL (reference sequence). The germline V and J ends were trimmed by 1 base and 5 bases, with 3 bases remaining between them. The CDR3 extends over 11 amino acids. Written as DNA, the CDR3 is TGTGCCAGCAGCCAAGTCCACGAGCAGTACTTC. Protein product: CASSQVHEQYF.

V and J are TRBV7-9 and TRBJ1-4; TRBD1 matches at 7 bases. There are 15 residues in the CDR3. CDR1 is SEHNR and CDR2 is FQNEAQ in the germline V gene (reference sequence). The junction had 3 bases not matched to a gene; V was cut back by 5 bases and J by 0 bases. This CDR3 is CASSPGQPTNEKLFF. As DNA, the CDR3 is TGTGCCAGCAGCCCGGGACAGCCAACTAATGAAAAACTGTTTTTT. Based on the CDR3 plus reference TRBV7-9 and TRBJ1-4, the full variable domain is DTGVSQNPRHKITKRGQNVTFRCDPISEHNRLYWYRQTLGQGPEFLTYFQNEAQLEKSRLLSDRFSAERPKGSFSTLEIQRTEQGDSAMYLCASSPGQPTNEKLFFGSGTQLSVL.

CDR3 sequence: CASSRGGTDQPQHF. CDR3 nucleotide sequence: TGCGCCAGCAGCAGAGGGGGCACGGATCAGCCCCAGCATTTT. This chain links TRBV5-1 with TRBJ1-5, with 7 bases aligning to TRBD1. The length of the CDR3 is 14 residues. The trim removed 4 bases at V and 5 bases at J, leaving 6 bases unmatched. Germline CDR1 and CDR2: SGHRS and YFSETQ.